A selection of T cell receptor beta chains follows, all from one sample in a study of blood T cell repertoires in COVID-19. Generated by immunoSEQ multiplex PCR, the TCRdb table keeps only in-frame clones and is missing some. Here the sample spans 72,000 or so clones, roughly three quarters being singletons. Material for sequencing was peripheral blood. Every receptor here comes from a human donor in a cohort sampled during active COVID-19. The CDR3 runs from the conserved cysteine through the conserved F or W. Each record gives: V gene, CDR3 length, D gene, clone size, J gene, CDR3 DNA, CDR3 protein. A D gene is named only where the DNA matches it firmly. Size is omitted from some rows. Given values are once, few, many or a class for expanded clones.

TRBV7-8	15	NA	NA	TRBJ2-7	TGTGCCAGCAGCTTCTGGACAGGCAGGGGGGACGAGCAGTACTTC	CASSFWTGRGDEQYF
TRBV11-2	13	NA	NA	TRBJ1-1	TGTGCCAGCAGCTTAGGGCAGAACACTGAAGCTTTCTTT	CASSLGQNTEAFF
TRBV4-1	17	TRBD1	NA	TRBJ1-5	TGCGCCAGCAGCCTTGGAGGACAGGATTATAGCAATCAGCCCCAGCATTTT	CASSLGGQDYSNQPQHF
TRBV15	16	TRBD1	NA	TRBJ1-3	TGTGCCACCAGCAGGGCATCGACAGGGCCTGGAAACACCATATATTTT	CATSRASTGPGNTIYF
TRBV7-3	12	NA	NA	TRBJ2-1	TGTGCCAGCAGCGGAGACAGCAATGAGCAGTTCTTC	CASSGDSNEQFF
TRBV4-3	16	TRBD2	NA	TRBJ2-1	TGCGCCAGCAGCCAAGGCAAGACTAGCGGATACAATGAGCAGTTCTTC	CASSQGKTSGYNEQFF
TRBV27	13	TRBD2	NA	TRBJ2-1	TGTGCCAGCACCCCTAGCGGGAGTAATGAGCAGTTCTTC	CASTPSGSNEQFF
TRBV5-4	16	TRBD1	once	TRBJ2-3	TGTGCCAGCAGCTTTTCAGGGGGCAGAAGAACAGATACGCAGTATTTT	CASSFSGGRRTDTQYF
TRBV19	19	NA	NA	TRBJ2-2	TGTGCCAGTAGTCTTAAAGGTCGTAGAACGGGAGTTGACACCGGGGAGCTGTTTTTT	CASSLKGRRTGVDTGELFF
TRBV11-1	14	NA	once	TRBJ1-1	TGTGCCAGCAGCCCCATCGGGGAGGCCACTGAAGCTTTCTTT	CASSPIGEATEAFF
TRBV6-6	12	NA	NA	TRBJ2-7	TGTGCCAGCAGTTACGGGGGCCCTCGGCAGTACTTC	CASSYGGPRQYF
TRBV19	13	NA	few	TRBJ1-3	TGTGCCAGTAGTGTACAATCTGGAAACACCATATATTTT	CASSVQSGNTIYF
TRBV6-6	16	TRBD2	NA	TRBJ2-3	TGTGCCAGCAGTTACTCAGGACTAGCGGGATCCGGCACGCAGTATTTT	CASSYSGLAGSGTQYF
TRBV15	12	NA	once	TRBJ2-1	TGTGCCACCAGCAGCGGGGGAAATGAGCAGTTCTTC	CATSSGGNEQFF
TRBV27	15	NA	NA	TRBJ2-7	TGTGCCAGCAGTTTAACGGGACAAGCCTACTACGAGCAGTACTTC	CASSLTGQAYYEQYF
TRBV9	14	NA	NA	TRBJ2-3	TGTGCCAGCAGCGACGGGTGGGGCACAGATACGCAGTATTTT	CASSDGWGTDTQYF
TRBV11-2	14	TRBD2	NA	TRBJ2-5	TGTGCCAGCAGCGGGGGACTAGCGGGAGAGACCCAGTACTTC	CASSGGLAGETQYF
TRBV7-9	15	NA	NA	TRBJ1-1	TGTGCCAGCACCCCCCCCCGGGATAAGAACACTGAAGCTTTCTTT	CASTPPRDKNTEAFF
TRBV28	14	TRBD2	few	TRBJ2-7	TGTGCCAGCAGTTTCTCACTAGCGGGGTACGAGCAGTACTTC	CASSFSLAGYEQYF
TRBV4-3	13	NA	NA	TRBJ1-2	TGCGCCAGCAGCAAAACTGAGAACTATGGCTACACCTTC	CASSKTENYGYTF
TRBV28	13	TRBD2	NA	TRBJ2-7	TGTGCCAGCAGTACGGGAGGGCCTTACGAGCAGTACTTC	CASSTGGPYEQYF
TRBV10-1	10	NA	few	TRBJ1-2	TGCGCCAGCGGCCAAGAAGGCTACACCTTC	CASGQEGYTF
TRBV5-1	17	TRBD1	NA	TRBJ2-5	TGCGCCAGCAGCTTGTCGCAGGGGGCGCCAATTAGAGAGACCCAGTACTTC	CASSLSQGAPIRETQYF
TRBV6-5	16	TRBD1	NA	TRBJ2-2	TGTGCCAGCAGTTTGTCCGGGACAGAAAACACCGGGGAGCTGTTTTTT	CASSLSGTENTGELFF
TRBV5-6	14	NA	NA	TRBJ2-7	TGTGCCAGCAGCTTGGGACAGAGCTCCTACGAGCAGTACTTC	CASSLGQSSYEQYF
TRBV2	14	NA	NA	TRBJ1-2	TGTGCCAGCAGTGATCAGGGGAGTTTTCGTGGCTACACCTTC	CASSDQGSFRGYTF
TRBV28	15	TRBD1	once	TRBJ2-2	TGTGCCAGCAGTACGCCGGGACAGGGCGCCGGGGAGCTGTTTTTT	CASSTPGQGAGELFF
TRBV9	15	NA	once	TRBJ2-7	TGTGCCAGCAGCCTCGACTCCTCGGGGGCCTACGAGCAGTACTTC	CASSLDSSGAYEQYF
TRBV24-1	16	TRBD1	NA	TRBJ2-7	TGTGCCACCAGTGATTCTAGAGGGACAGACCCCTACGAGCAGTACTTC	CATSDSRGTDPYEQYF
TRBV10-1	15	NA	NA	TRBJ2-3	TGCGCCAGCAGTGAGTCAGCAGGGGGCACAGATACGCAGTATTTT	CASSESAGGTDTQYF
TRBV18	17	NA	NA	TRBJ1-5	TGTGCCAGCTCACCATCCCGGAACAGGGCCAGCGATCAGCCCCAGCATTTT	CASSPSRNRASDQPQHF
TRBV30	13	TRBD2	NA	TRBJ2-5	TGTGCCTGGAGTCGGGGCGGGAGCCAGACCCAGTACTTC	CAWSRGGSQTQYF
TRBV5-4	17	TRBD2	NA	TRBJ2-2	TGTGCCAGCAGCTCCGGGACTAGCGGGAGACGGGCCGGGGAGCTGTTTTTT	CASSSGTSGRRAGELFF
TRBV6-5	15	NA	NA	TRBJ2-5	TGTGCCAGCCAAGGGGGACGTAGCTGGAATGAGACCCAGTACTTC	CASQGGRSWNETQYF
TRBV28	15	NA	NA	TRBJ1-1	TGTGCCAGCAGTCCCCCGACAGGATTGAACACTGAAGCTTTCTTT	CASSPPTGLNTEAFF
TRBV28	17	NA	NA	TRBJ1-1	TGTGCCAGCACGCCCCAGGCGGTGCGGCGGGGGGGCGCTGAAGCTTTCTTT	CASTPQAVRRGGAEAFF
TRBV6-1	15	NA	NA	TRBJ2-5	TGTGCCAGCAGTGAATATCAGGGGGGCCAAGAGACCCAGTACTTC	CASSEYQGGQETQYF
TRBV12-3/TRBV12-4	13	NA	NA	TRBJ2-3	TGTGCCAGCAGTTTAAATCAGGAGGCTACGCAGTATTTT	CASSLNQEATQYF
TRBV7-2	15	NA	NA	TRBJ2-1	TGTGCCAGCAGCTTAGCGCGGAGCACCTACAATGAGCAGTTCTTC	CASSLARSTYNEQFF
TRBV6-5	12	NA	NA	TRBJ2-7	TGTGCCAGCTCAGGCACAGCCTACGAGCAGTACTTC	CASSGTAYEQYF
TRBV10-3	13	NA	few	TRBJ1-5	TGTGCCATCTCGCCCGGGGGCAATCAGCCCCAGCATTTT	CAISPGGNQPQHF
TRBV12-3/TRBV12-4	13	NA	NA	TRBJ1-2	TGTGCCAGCAGTATCAGGGAGGTGAGGGGCTACACCTTC	CASSIREVRGYTF
TRBV7-9	15	NA	NA	TRBJ1-1	TGTGCCAGCAGCCGGGGGGAGGAGATGAACACTGAAGCTTTCTTT	CASSRGEEMNTEAFF
TRBV11-2	13	TRBD1	once	TRBJ2-5	TGTGCCAGCAGCTTGTGGGACAGAGAGACCCAGTACTTC	CASSLWDRETQYF
TRBV3-1/TRBV3-2	15	TRBD2	NA	TRBJ2-5	TGTGCCAGCAGCCACCCCTCGCGGCGGGAGAAGACCCAGTACTTC	CASSHPSRREKTQYF
TRBV28	16	TRBD2	few	TRBJ2-7	TGTGCCAGCAGCACCGGGACTAGCGGGAGCTCCTACGAGCAGTACTTC	CASSTGTSGSSYEQYF
TRBV5-1	13	TRBD2	NA	TRBJ2-7	TGCGCCAGCAGCTTGGGACTAGCGGACGAGCAGTACTTC	CASSLGLADEQYF
TRBV6-6	15	TRBD2	NA	TRBJ2-7	TGTGCCAGCAGCATTAGCGGGCCGAGCTCCTACGAGCAGTACTTC	CASSISGPSSYEQYF
TRBV5-6	13	NA	few	TRBJ1-5	TGTGCCAGCAGCTTGGCCCCGGGTCAGCCCCAGCATTTT	CASSLAPGQPQHF
TRBV7-8	13	NA	NA	TRBJ1-4	TGTGCCAGCAGTCGGGGACTTAATGAAAAACTGTTTTTT	CASSRGLNEKLFF
TRBV6-6	14	NA	NA	TRBJ2-5	TGTGCCAGCAGCCCACAGGCGTACCAAGAGACCCAGTACTTC	CASSPQAYQETQYF
TRBV19	12	TRBD1	NA	TRBJ1-2	TGTGCCAGTAGTTCCGGACAGGGCCCCTACACCTTC	CASSSGQGPYTF
TRBV9	15	NA	NA	TRBJ1-2	TGTGCCAGCAGCGTATCCACAGGAAATGACTATGGCTACACCTTC	CASSVSTGNDYGYTF
TRBV5-4	14	NA	few	TRBJ2-5	TGTGCCAGCAGCTTGGGTACATACCAAGAGACCCAGTACTTC	CASSLGTYQETQYF
TRBV2	15	TRBD1	NA	TRBJ1-6	TGTGCCAGCGGAGGGACAGGGGCCACCGATTCACCCCTCCACTTT	CASGGTGATDSPLHF
TRBV18	14	NA	NA	TRBJ2-1	TGTGCCAGCTCACCACTGAGAGGAGGGGATGAGCAGTTCTTC	CASSPLRGGDEQFF
TRBV3-1/TRBV3-2	13	NA	NA	TRBJ1-1	TGTGCCAGCAGCCAAGGCAGTCGGGCTGAAGCTTTCTTT	CASSQGSRAEAFF
TRBV7-9	14	TRBD1	NA	TRBJ1-4	TGTGCCAGCAGTCCGGACAGGGGTAATGAAAAACTGTTTTTT	CASSPDRGNEKLFF
TRBV10-3	14	TRBD2	NA	TRBJ2-3	TGTGCCATCAGCTTGACTAGCGAGACAGATACGCAGTATTTT	CAISLTSETDTQYF